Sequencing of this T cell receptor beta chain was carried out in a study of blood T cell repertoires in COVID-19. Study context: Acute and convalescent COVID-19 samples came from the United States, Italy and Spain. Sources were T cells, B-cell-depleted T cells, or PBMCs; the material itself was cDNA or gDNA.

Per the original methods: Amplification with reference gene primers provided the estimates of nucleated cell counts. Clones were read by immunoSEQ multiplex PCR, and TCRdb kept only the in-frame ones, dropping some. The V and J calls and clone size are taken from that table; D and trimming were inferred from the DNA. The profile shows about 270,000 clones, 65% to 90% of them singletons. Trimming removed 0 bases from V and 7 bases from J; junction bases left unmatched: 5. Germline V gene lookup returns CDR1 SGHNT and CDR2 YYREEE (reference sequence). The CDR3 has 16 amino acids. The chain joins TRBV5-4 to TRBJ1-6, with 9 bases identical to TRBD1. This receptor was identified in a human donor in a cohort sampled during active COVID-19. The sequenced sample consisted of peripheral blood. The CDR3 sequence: CASSLDAGTGNSPLHF. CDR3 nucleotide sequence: TGTGCCAGCAGCTTGGATGCGGGGACAGGGAATTCACCCCTCCACTTT.